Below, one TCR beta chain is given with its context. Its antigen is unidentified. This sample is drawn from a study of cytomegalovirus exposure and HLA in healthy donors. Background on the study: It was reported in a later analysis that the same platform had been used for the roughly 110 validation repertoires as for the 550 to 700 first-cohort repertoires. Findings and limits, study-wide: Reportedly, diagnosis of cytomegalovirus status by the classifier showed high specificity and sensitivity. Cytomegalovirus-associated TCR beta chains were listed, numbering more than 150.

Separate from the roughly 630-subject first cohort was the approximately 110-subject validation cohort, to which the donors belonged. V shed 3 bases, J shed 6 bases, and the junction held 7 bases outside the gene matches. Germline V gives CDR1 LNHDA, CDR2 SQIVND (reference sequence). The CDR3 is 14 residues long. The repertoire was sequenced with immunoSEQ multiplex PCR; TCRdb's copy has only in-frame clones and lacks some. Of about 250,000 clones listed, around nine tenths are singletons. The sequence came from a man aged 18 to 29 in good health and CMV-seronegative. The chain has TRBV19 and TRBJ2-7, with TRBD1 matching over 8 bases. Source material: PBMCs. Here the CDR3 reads CASSIGQGRFEQYF. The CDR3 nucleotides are TGTGCCAGTAGTATTGGACAGGGTAGGTTCGAGCAGTACTTC.